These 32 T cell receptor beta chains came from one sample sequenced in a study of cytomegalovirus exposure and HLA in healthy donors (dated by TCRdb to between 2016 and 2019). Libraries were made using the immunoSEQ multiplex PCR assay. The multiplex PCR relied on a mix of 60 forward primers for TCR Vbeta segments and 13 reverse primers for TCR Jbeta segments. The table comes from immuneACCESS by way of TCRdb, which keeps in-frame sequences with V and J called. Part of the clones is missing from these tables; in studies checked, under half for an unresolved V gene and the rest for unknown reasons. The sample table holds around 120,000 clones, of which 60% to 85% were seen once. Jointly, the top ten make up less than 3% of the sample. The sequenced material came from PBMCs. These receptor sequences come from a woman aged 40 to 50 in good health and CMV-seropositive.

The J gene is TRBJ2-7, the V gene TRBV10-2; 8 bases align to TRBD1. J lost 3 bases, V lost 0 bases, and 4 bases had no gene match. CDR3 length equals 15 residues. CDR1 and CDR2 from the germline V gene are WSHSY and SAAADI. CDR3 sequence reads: CASSESGDRNYEQYF. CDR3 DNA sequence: TGCGCCAGCAGTGAGTCAGGGGACAGGAACTACGAGCAGTACTTC.

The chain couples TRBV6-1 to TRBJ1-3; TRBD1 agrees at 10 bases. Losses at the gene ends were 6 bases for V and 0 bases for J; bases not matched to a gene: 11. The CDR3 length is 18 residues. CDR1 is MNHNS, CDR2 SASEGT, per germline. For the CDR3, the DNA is TGTGCCAGCAGCGAAATCGGGACAGGGGCCCCCTCTGGAAACACCATATATTTT. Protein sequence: CASSEIGTGAPSGNTIYF.

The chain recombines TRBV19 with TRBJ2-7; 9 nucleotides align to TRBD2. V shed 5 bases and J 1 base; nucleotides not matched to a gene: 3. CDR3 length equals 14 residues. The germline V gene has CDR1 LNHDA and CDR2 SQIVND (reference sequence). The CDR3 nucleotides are TGTGCCAGTAGTGTTAGCGGGAGTTCCTACGAGCAGTACTTC. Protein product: CASSVSGSSYEQYF.

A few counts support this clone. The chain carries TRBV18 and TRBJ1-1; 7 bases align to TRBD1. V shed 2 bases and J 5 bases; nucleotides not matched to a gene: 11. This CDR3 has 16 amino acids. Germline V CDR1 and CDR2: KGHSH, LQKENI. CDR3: CASSPERGRGSTEAFF. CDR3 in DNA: TGTGCCAGCTCACCAGAAAGGGGGCGAGGGAGTACTGAAGCTTTCTTT. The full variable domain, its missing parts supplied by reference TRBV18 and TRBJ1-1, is NAGVMQNPRHLVRRRGQEARLRCSPMKGHSHVYWYRQLPEEGLKFMVYLQKENIIDESGMPKERFSAEFPKEGPSILRIQQVVRGDSAAYFCASSPERGRGSTEAFFGQGTRLTVV.

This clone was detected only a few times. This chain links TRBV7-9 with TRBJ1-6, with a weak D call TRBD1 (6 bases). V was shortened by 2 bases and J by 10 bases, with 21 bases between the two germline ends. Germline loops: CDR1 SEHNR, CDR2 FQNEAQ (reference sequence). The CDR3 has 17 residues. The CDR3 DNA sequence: TGTGCCAGCAGCTTAACCCTACCGGGGGGGCGAGGATCACCCCTCCACTTT. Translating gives CASSLTLPGGRGSPLHF.

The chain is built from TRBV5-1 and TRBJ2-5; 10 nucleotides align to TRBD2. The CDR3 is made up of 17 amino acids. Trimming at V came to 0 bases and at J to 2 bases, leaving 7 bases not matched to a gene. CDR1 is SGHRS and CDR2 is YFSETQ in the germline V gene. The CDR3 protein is CASSLDPSGSGQETQYF. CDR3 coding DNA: TGCGCCAGCAGCTTGGATCCTAGCGGGAGTGGGCAAGAGACCCAGTACTTC. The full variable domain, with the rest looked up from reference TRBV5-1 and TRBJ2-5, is KAGVTQTPRYLIKTRGQQVTLSCSPISGHRSVSWYQQTPGQGLQFLFEYFSETQRNKGNFPGRFSGRQFSNSRSEMNVSTLELGDSALYLCASSLDPSGSGQETQYFGPGTRLLVL.

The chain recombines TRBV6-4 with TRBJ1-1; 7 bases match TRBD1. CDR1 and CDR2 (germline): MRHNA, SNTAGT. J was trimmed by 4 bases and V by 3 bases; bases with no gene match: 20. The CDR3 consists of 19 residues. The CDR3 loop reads CASSDMAGGNQTWTTEAFF. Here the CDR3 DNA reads TGTGCCAGCAGTGATATGGCAGGGGGTAATCAAACGTGGACCACTGAAGCTTTCTTT.

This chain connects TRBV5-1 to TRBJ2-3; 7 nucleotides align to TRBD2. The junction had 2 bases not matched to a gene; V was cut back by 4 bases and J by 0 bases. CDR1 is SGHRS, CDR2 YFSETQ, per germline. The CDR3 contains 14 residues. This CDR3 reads CASSGGLSTDTQYF. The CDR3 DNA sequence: TGCGCCAGCAGCGGGGGACTAAGCACAGATACGCAGTATTTT.

The CDR3 bases are TGTGCCCCCAGGGGTTCAACAGATACGCAGTATTTT. Translating it yields CAPRGSTDTQYF. The chain links TRBV6-7 to TRBJ2-3; the D gene is possibly TRBD1 (6 bases). TRBV6-7 is an open reading frame whose function is uncertain. The CDR3 is 12 amino acids. Deletions cut 11 bases from V and 3 bases from J, with 12 bases between.

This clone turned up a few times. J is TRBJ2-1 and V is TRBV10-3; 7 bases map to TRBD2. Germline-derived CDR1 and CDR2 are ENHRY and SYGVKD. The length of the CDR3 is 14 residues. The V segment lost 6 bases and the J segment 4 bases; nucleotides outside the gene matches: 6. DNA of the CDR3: TGTGCCATCAGGCCGAGACTAGCTTACAATGAGCAGTTCTTC. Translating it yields CAIRPRLAYNEQFF.

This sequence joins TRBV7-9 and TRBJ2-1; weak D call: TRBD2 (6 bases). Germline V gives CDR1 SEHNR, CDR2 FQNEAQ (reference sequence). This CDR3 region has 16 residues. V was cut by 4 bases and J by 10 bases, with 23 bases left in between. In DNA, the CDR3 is TGTGCCAGCAGCTCAGCGAACCCTGGGGGGACCAAGGAGCAGTTCTTC. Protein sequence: CASSSANPGGTKEQFF.

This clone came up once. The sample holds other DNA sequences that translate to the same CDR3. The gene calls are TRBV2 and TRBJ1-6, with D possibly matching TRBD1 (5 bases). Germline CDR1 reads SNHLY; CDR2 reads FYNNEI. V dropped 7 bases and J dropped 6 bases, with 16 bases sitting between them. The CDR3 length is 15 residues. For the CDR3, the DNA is TGTGCCAGCAATGTTCTCGACAGTCCTAATTCACCCCTCCACTTT. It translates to CASNVLDSPNSPLHF.

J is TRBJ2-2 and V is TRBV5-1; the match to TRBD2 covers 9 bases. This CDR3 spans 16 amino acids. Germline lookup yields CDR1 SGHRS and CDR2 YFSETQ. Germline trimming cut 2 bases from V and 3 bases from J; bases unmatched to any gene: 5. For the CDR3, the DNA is TGCGCCAGCAGCTTCGGCGGGAGGGCCGACACCGGGGAGCTGTTTTTT. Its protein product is CASSFGGRADTGELFF.

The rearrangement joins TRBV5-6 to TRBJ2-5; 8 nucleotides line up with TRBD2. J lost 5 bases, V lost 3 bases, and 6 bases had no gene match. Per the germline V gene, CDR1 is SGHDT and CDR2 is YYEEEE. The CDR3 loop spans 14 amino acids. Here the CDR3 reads CASSWSGTRETQYF. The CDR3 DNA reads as TGTGCCAGCAGCTGGTCCGGGACTAGGGAGACCCAGTACTTC. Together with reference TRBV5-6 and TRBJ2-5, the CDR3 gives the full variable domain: DAGVTQSPTHLIKTRGQQVTLRCSPKSGHDTVSWYQQALGQGPQFIFQYYEEEERQRGNFPDRFSGHQFPNYSSELNVNALLLGDSALYLCASSWSGTRETQYFGPGTRLLVL.

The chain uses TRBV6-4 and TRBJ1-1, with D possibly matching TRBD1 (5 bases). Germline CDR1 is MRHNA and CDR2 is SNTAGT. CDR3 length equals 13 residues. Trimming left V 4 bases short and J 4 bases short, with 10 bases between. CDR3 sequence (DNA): TGTGCCAGCAGTGCAGGAAGGGGCACTGAAGCTTTCTTT. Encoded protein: CASSAGRGTEAFF.

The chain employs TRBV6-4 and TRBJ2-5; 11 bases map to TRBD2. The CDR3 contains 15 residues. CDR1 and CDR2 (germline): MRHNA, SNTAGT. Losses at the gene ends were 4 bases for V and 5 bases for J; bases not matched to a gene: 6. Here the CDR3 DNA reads TGTGCCAGCAGTGTCGGTAGCGGGAGGGGTGAGACCCAGTACTTC. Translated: CASSVGSGRGETQYF.

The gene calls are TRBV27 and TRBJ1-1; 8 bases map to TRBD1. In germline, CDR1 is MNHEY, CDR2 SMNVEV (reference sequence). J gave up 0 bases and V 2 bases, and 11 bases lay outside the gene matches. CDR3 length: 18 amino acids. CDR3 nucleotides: TGTGCCAGCAGTTTAATGGCTATACCAGGGGGCTTGAACACTGAAGCTTTCTTT. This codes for CASSLMAIPGGLNTEAFF.

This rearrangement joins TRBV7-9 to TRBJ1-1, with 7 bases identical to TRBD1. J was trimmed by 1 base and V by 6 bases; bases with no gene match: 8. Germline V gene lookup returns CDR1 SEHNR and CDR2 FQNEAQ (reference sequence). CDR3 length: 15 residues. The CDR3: CASSPSAGGNTEAFF. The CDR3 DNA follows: TGTGCCAGCAGTCCTTCCGCAGGGGGGAACACTGAAGCTTTCTTT.

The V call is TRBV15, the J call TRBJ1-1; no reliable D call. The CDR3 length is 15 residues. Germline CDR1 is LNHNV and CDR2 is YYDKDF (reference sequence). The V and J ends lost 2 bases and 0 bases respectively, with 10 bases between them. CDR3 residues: CATSRPTGLNTEAFF. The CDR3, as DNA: TGTGCCACCAGCAGACCAACCGGGTTGAACACTGAAGCTTTCTTT.

For the CDR3, the DNA is TGTGCCAGCAGCCCAACGGGACTAGCGGGAGGAAAAACGCAGTATTTT. The encoded protein is CASSPTGLAGGKTQYF. The gene calls are TRBV13 and TRBJ2-3, with 15 positions matching TRBD2. The CDR3 has 16 residues. The V gene's germline CDR1 is PRHDT and CDR2 FYEKMQ (reference sequence). Trimming removed 5 bases from V and 9 bases from J; junction bases left unmatched: 9.

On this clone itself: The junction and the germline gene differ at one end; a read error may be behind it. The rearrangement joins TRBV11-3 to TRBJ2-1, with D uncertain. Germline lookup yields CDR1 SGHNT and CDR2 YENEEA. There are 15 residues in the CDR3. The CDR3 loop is CSSSLMGDSYNEQFF. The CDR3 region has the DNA TGTTCCAGCAGCTTAATGGGCGACTCCTACAATGAGCAGTTCTTC.

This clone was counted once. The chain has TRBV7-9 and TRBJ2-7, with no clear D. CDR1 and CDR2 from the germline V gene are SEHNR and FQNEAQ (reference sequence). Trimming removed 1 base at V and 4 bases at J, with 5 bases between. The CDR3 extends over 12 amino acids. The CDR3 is CASSLVTYEQYF. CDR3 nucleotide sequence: TGTGCCAGCAGCTTAGTTACTTACGAGCAGTACTTC.

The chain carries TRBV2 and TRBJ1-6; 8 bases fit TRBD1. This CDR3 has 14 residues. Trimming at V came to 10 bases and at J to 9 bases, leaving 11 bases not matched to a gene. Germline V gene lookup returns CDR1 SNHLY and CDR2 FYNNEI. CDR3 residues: CATLLGRGLSPLHF. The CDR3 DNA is TGTGCCACACTCCTAGGCAGGGGGCTTTCACCCCTCCACTTT.

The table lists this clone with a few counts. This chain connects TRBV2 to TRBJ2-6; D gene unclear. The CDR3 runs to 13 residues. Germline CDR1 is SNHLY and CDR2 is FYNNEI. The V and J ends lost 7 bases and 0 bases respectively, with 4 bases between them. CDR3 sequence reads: CASTGSGANVLTF. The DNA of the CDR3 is TGTGCCAGCACAGGCTCTGGGGCCAACGTCCTGACTTTC.

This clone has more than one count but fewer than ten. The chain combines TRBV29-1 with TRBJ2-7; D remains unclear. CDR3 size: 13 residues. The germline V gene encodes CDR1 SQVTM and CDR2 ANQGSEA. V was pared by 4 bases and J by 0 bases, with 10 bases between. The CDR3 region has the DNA TGCAGCGTTGTAGCCCGCAGCTCCTACGAGCAGTACTTC. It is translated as CSVVARSSYEQYF.

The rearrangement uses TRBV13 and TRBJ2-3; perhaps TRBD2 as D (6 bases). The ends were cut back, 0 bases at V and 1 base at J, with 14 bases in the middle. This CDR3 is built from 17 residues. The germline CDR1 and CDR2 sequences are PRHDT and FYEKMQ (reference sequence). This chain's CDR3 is CASSLGGRLGGTDTQYF. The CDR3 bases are TGTGCCAGCAGCTTAGGCGGAAGACTAGGGGGCACAGATACGCAGTATTTT.

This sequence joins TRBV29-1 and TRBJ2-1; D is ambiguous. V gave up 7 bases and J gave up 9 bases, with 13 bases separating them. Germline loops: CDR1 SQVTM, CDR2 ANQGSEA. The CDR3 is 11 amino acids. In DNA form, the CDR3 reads TGCAGCGGAGCCCTTAACGTTGAGCAGTTCTTC. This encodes CSGALNVEQFF.

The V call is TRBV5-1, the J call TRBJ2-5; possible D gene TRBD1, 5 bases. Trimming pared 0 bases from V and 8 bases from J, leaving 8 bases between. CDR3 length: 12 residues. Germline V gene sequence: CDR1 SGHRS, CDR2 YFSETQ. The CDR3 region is CASSLAQGTQYF. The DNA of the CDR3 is TGCGCCAGCAGCTTGGCCCAGGGTACCCAGTACTTC.

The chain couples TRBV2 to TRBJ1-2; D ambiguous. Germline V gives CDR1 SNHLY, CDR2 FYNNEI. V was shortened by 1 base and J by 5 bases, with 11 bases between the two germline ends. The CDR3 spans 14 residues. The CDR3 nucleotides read TGTGCCAGCAGTGAAGGCCCCCGGGGATATGGCTACACCTTC. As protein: CASSEGPRGYGYTF.

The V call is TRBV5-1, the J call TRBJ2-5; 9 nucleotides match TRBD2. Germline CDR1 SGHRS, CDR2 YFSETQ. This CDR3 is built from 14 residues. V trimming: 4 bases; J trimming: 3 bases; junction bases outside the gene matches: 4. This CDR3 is CASSSGGSKETQYF. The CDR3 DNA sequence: TGCGCCAGCAGCAGCGGGGGGTCGAAAGAGACCCAGTACTTC.

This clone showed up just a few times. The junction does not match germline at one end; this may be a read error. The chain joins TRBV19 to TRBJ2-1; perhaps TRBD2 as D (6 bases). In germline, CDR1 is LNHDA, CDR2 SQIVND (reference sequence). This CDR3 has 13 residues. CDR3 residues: CASSPLGGTEQLF. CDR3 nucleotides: TGTGCCAGTAGTCCCCTCGGGGGAACTGAGCAGCTCTTC.

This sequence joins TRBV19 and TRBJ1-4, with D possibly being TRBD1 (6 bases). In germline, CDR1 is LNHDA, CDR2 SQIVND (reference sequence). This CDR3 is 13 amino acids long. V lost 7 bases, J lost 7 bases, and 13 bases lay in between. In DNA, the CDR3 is TGTGCCAGTACCCCCGGGGGGCGTGAAAAACTGTTTTTT. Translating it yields CASTPGGREKLFF.